This T cell receptor (beta chain) emerged from a study of cytomegalovirus exposure and HLA in healthy donors. The V gene's germline CDR1 is SGHRS and CDR2 YFSETQ. The CDR3 loop spans 13 amino acids. Trimming took off 1 base at V and 1 base at J, with 5 bases between the two ends. The PCR ran on 60 Vbeta and 13 Jbeta primers. Data came from immunoSEQ multiplex PCR; TCRdb stores just in-frame clones and leaves some out. The sample yields 200,000 to 250,000 clones, 65% to 85% seen once. Overall study findings and caveats: The study put under 200 TCR beta chains on its list as cytomegalovirus-associated. Researchers reported in a later analysis that common viral pathogens appeared linked to several top clusters. Reported results showed that the classifier diagnosed cytomegalovirus status with high specificity and sensitivity.

Points on this clone: Its antigen is as yet unknown. This sample includes further DNA sequences coding for the same CDR3.

The clonotype was recovered from a man aged 50 to 60 in good health and CMV-seronegative. Sequencing used PBMCs. J is TRBJ1-1 and V is TRBV5-1; D is unclear. The CDR3 DNA reads as TGCGCCAGCAGCTTGTCACAGAACACTGAAGCTTTCTTT. Its translation is CASSLSQNTEAFF.